This paragraph reports one T cell receptor (beta chain). Only in-frame clones appear in the TCRdb table, and some are missing; sequencing was by immunoSEQ multiplex PCR. The table has 300,000 or so clones, approximately 89% seen once; the top ten hold about 7%. The source of the sample is a study of blood T cell repertoires in COVID-19. V lost 0 bases and J 4 bases, leaving 7 bases between the germline ends. The germline V gene has CDR1 KGHSH and CDR2 LQKENI. The CDR3 has 14 amino acids. This clonotype was sampled from a woman aged 25 to 45 who had recovered from COVID-19. Sequencing input: peripheral blood. J is TRBJ1-3 and V is TRBV18, with D perhaps TRBD1 (5 bases). CDR3 amino acids: CASSPPRVGNTIYF. In DNA, the CDR3 is TGTGCCAGCTCACCACCCAGGGTGGGAAACACCATATATTTT.